Listed below are T cell receptor beta chains from one sample, sequenced in a study of T cells expressing NK-cell markers. No DNA is given; TCRdb re-called the 5' RACE reads and lists each CDR3 protein once. The table for this sample gives 150,000 to 200,000 distinct CDR3 sequences. The material sequenced was blood T cells: a sorted CD56 or NKG2C T cell subset, CD4+ or CD8+ T cells, or bulk PBMC T cells (not recorded which). The source of these receptors is a woman between 18 and 69 years old in good health. The CDR3 runs from the conserved cysteine through the conserved F or W.

>TRBV12-3/TRBV12-4|TRBJ2-5
CASSLWDRVTETQYF
>TRBV7-9|TRBJ2-7
CASSTRTSGKTYEQYF
>TRBV6-5|TRBJ2-3
CASSIDRASSTDTQYF
>TRBV20-1|TRBJ2-1
CSARDLVGHWDEQFF
>TRBV25-1|TRBJ1-1
CASTAGGDTEAFF
>TRBV10-3|TRBJ2-3
CAITRTSGRADTQYF
>TRBV5-1|TRBJ2-7
CASSPGQPPYEQYF
>TRBV5-1|TRBJ2-7
CASSQTLISAGEQYF
>TRBV12-3/TRBV12-4|TRBJ1-2
CASSSGQFGYTF
>TRBV12-3/TRBV12-4|TRBJ2-1
CASSPGLAGGNEQFF
>TRBV5-1|TRBJ2-3
CASSLSGGFSTDTQYF
>TRBV7-2|TRBJ1-2
CASSLAKGDYGYTF
>TRBV5-1|TRBJ2-1
CASSQDNYYNEQFF
>TRBV29-1|TRBJ2-1
CSVEDLGSGLYNEQFF
>TRBV24-1|TRBJ1-5
CATSDLRGGNQPQHF
>TRBV20-1|TRBJ2-1
CSASLARNNEQFF
>TRBV18|TRBJ2-1
CASSPVPGTSYNEQFF
>TRBV15|TRBJ2-3
CATSQMTSGKGDTQYF
>TRBV27|TRBJ2-3
CASSQPGQEFTSTDTQYF
>TRBV19|TRBJ2-1
CASSRGGLNNEQFF
>TRBV20-1|TRBJ1-4
CSASHRTRVEKLFF
>TRBV5-1|TRBJ1-1
CASSSAGEAFF
>TRBV28|TRBJ1-2
CASSAITGDRDYGYTF
>TRBV12-3/TRBV12-4|TRBJ1-1
CASAPGGNTEAFF
>TRBV12-3/TRBV12-4|TRBJ2-1
CASSFPLMITYNEQFF
>TRBV20-1|TRBJ1-5
CSARRGGQPQHF
>TRBV11-1|TRBJ1-5
CASSSDSFHQPQHF
>TRBV11-1|TRBJ2-2
CASSLLAAGTGGTGELFF
>TRBV27|TRBJ2-7
CASSYEGQGLREQYF
>TRBV11-2|TRBJ2-1
CASSSGGGRRNEQFF
>TRBV7-2|TRBJ1-2
CASSLTRQANYGYTF
>TRBV11-1|TRBJ2-1
CASSLGYWGLAEKDNEQFF
>TRBV29-1|TRBJ2-2
CSVGLAGGPVGELFF
>TRBV7-9|TRBJ2-3
CASKGPRQGGTDTQYF
>TRBV7-9|TRBJ2-5
CASSLRVLETQYF
>TRBV10-2|TRBJ2-7
CASSPGYDYEQYF
>TRBV28|TRBJ2-7
CASASRGYEQYF
>TRBV5-1|TRBJ2-7
CASSLKSELTAYEQYF
>TRBV24-1|TRBJ1-2
CATSDARAANYGYTF
>TRBV27|TRBJ1-3
CASSLSSPGNTIYF
>TRBV5-1|TRBJ2-5
CATNSGAQETQYF
>TRBV10-3|TRBJ1-6
CAIRRGEDSPLHF
>TRBV20-1|TRBJ2-2
CSARLPTSGANTGELFF
>TRBV7-8|TRBJ1-5
CASSLKDRVRSQPQHF
>TRBV7-2|TRBJ2-1
CASLLGPLSDEQFF
>TRBV27|TRBJ2-6
CASSPGQGRRANVLTF
>TRBV29-1|TRBJ1-2
CSVGFQGNYGYTF
>TRBV5-1|TRBJ2-7
CASSLVYRGNEQYF
>TRBV20-1|TRBJ2-1
CSAQPGGFINEQFF
>TRBV6-1|TRBJ1-3
CASSEQGSVQNTIYF
>TRBV27|TRBJ2-5
CASSLRATEETQYF
>TRBV19|TRBJ2-2
CASSEPRQLFF
>TRBV12-3/TRBV12-4|TRBJ2-1
CASSSGSKNNEQFF
>TRBV11-2|TRBJ2-7
CASTNHGGYEQYF
>TRBV11-1|TRBJ2-1
CASSADRDEQFF